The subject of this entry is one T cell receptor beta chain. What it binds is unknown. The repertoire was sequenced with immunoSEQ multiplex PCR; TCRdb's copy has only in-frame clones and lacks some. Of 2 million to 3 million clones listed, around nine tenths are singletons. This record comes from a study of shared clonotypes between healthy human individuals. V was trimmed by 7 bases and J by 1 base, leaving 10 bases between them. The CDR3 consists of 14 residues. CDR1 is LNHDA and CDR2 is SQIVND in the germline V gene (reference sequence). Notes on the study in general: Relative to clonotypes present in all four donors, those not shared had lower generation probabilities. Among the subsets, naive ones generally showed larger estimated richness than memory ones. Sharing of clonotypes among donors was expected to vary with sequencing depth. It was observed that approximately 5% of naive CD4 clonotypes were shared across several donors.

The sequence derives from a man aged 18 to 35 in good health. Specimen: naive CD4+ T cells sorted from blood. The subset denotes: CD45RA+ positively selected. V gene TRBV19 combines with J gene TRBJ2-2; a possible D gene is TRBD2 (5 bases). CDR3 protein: CASMREKNTGELFF. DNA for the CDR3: TGTGCCAGTATGAGGGAAAAGAACACCGGGGAGCTGTTTTTT.